Below, 20 T cell receptor beta chains from the same sample are listed, as sequenced in a study of T cells after yellow fever vaccination. TCRdb passed the 5' RACE reads through MiXCR, listing each CDR3 protein once. Seen here are over 150,000 distinct CDR3 sequences, around 7.3% observed once, and the top ten hold about 2.5%. Sequencing used CD4+ T cells sorted from PBMCs, obtained 5 days after the first yellow fever vaccination. Receptors originate from a man aged 18 to 29 who received the YFV17D yellow fever vaccine.

A word on this clonotype: A much larger clone lies one base from this, so it may be a read error. Likely a read error: the CDR3 ends without its conserved phenylalanine or tryptophan. The chain employs TRBV20-1 and TRBJ2-1; 7 nucleotides align to TRBD2. The CDR3 extends over 13 amino acids. J lost 10 bases, V lost 4 bases, and 10 bases had no gene match. Germline V gene data show CDR1 as DFQATT and CDR2 as SNEGSKA (reference sequence). This CDR3 reads CSAIRAGEREQFL. CDR3 coding DNA: TGCAGTGCTATTCGCGCGGGGGAGAGGGAGCAGTTCTTA.

This clonotype occurred many times. V usage is TRBV6-1 and J usage is TRBJ1-5; maybe TRBD1 (5 bases). The V end was cut by 4 bases, the J end by 2 bases, with 12 bases between. Germline CDR1 reads MNHNS; CDR2 reads SASEGT. The CDR3 totals 15 residues. CDR3 DNA: TGTGCCAGCAGTGCCTCGGGGGTAGGCAATCAGCCCCAGCATTTT. Residues: CASSASGVGNQPQHF.

Many counts were recorded for this clonotype. The CDR3 sequence: CASSPGGGNQPQHF. CDR3 DNA: TGCGCCAGCAGCCCGGGGGGGGGCAATCAGCCCCAGCATTTT. V is TRBV5-1 and J is TRBJ1-5; D perhaps matches TRBD1 (5 bases). Per the germline V gene, CDR1 is SGHRS and CDR2 is YFSETQ. The CDR3 covers 14 residues. Trimming took off 4 bases at V and 2 bases at J, with 10 bases between the two ends.

This clonotype showed up many times. DNA for the CDR3: TGTGCCAGCAGTTTCCACCCGCGGCAGGGGTCTTCTGGCTACACCTTC. Amino acid sequence: CASSFHPRQGSSGYTF. The chain links TRBV12-3 or TRBV12-4 to TRBJ1-2, with a possible D match to TRBD1 (6 bases). Trimming removed 3 bases at V and 7 bases at J, with 21 bases between. The CDR3 is 16 residues long.

The CDR3 coding sequence is TGTGCCAGCAGTCGATTGACACGCACCTATAATTCACCCCTCCACTTT. It codes for CASSRLTRTYNSPLHF. This chain connects TRBV6-5 to TRBJ1-6, with unresolved D. V lost 5 bases and J 2 bases, leaving 13 bases between the germline ends. Germline CDR1 MNHEY, CDR2 SVGAGI. The CDR3 extends over 16 amino acids.

This clonotype was recorded a few times. The rearrangement joins TRBV5-1 to TRBJ1-5; 8 nucleotides match TRBD1. Germline trimming cut 1 base from V and 7 bases from J; bases unmatched to any gene: 7. CDR3 length: 15 residues. Germline V CDR1 and CDR2: SGHRS, YFSETQ. The DNA for the CDR3 is TGCGCCAGCAGCTTGTCGGGACAGGTCCGCCAGCCCCAGCATTTT. This sequence encodes CASSLSGQVRQPQHF.

This clonotype was found a few times. This sequence joins TRBV5-5 and TRBJ2-1; the D gene is possibly TRBD1 (5 bases). This CDR3 has 13 residues. V lost 4 bases and J 3 bases, leaving 8 bases between the germline ends. CDR1 and CDR2 from the germline V gene are SGHKS and YYEKEE (reference sequence). Here the CDR3 reads CASSETVYNEQFF. The CDR3 DNA sequence: TGTGCCAGCAGCGAGACAGTCTACAATGAGCAGTTCTTC.

As DNA, the CDR3 is TGTGCCAGCTCAAGAGGCGCCCAGAACACTGAAGCTTTCTTT. It specifies CASSRGAQNTEAFF. V and J are TRBV18 and TRBJ1-1; D is unresolved. This CDR3 contains 14 residues. Trimming pared 5 bases from V and 1 base from J, leaving 11 bases between. The germline V gene has CDR1 KGHSH and CDR2 LQKENI.

This clonotype was seen many times. The chain uses TRBV20-1 and TRBJ1-6; tentative D call: TRBD1 (5 bases). Germline lookup yields CDR1 DFQATT and CDR2 SNEGSKA (reference sequence). Deletions cut 6 bases from V and 8 bases from J, with 11 bases between. The CDR3 runs to 12 residues. The CDR3 bases are TGCAGTGCGGCGGTGGGGGATTCACCCCTCCACTTT. It yields the protein CSAAVGDSPLHF.

The chain recombines TRBV7-2 with TRBJ2-3, with D unresolved. The CDR3 is 13 amino acids. CDR1 SGHTA and CDR2 FQGNSA come from the germline V gene. V was trimmed by 5 bases and J by 6 bases, leaving 12 bases between them. The CDR3 nucleotides read TGTGCCAGCAGCCACCGATTGGGGGATACGCAGTATTTT. Its protein product is CASSHRLGDTQYF.

This clonotype was counted at least ten times. The chain employs TRBV2 and TRBJ2-7; TRBD2 might be the D (7 bases). The CDR3 spans 13 residues. CDR1 is SNHLY and CDR2 is FYNNEI in the germline V gene. Between the trimmed V and J ends, which lost 4 bases and 2 bases, there was a span of 9 bases. The CDR3 DNA reads TGTGCCAGCAGTGGGGGGGGCCCCTACGAGCAGTACTTC. Translation: CASSGGGPYEQYF.

The table lists this clonotype with many counts. The rearrangement uses TRBV5-1 and TRBJ1-3; D gene unclear. The germline V and J ends were trimmed by 4 bases and 4 bases, with 6 bases remaining between them. From germline, CDR1 is SGHRS and CDR2 YFSETQ. This CDR3 has 12 residues. CDR3 residues: CASSETGNTIYF. The CDR3, as DNA: TGCGCCAGCAGCGAGACAGGAAACACCATATATTTT. Together with reference TRBV5-1 and TRBJ1-3, the CDR3 gives the full variable domain: KAGVTQTPRYLIKTRGQQVTLSCSPISGHRSVSWYQQTPGQGLQFLFEYFSETQRNKGNFPGRFSGRQFSNSRSEMNVSTLELGDSALYLCASSETGNTIYFGEGSWLTVV.

This clonotype was seen repeatedly, ten times or more. This sequence joins TRBV13 and TRBJ2-7, with D unclear. This CDR3 is 11 amino acids long. V was pared by 1 base and J by 6 bases, with 4 bases between. Germline loops: CDR1 PRHDT, CDR2 FYEKMQ (reference sequence). The CDR3 protein is CASSLAAEQYF. The CDR3 region has the DNA TGTGCCAGCAGCTTAGCTGCCGAGCAGTACTTC.

This clonotype was counted many times. This rearrangement joins TRBV20-1 to TRBJ1-6; D unclear. Trimming shortened V by 2 bases and J by 7 bases, and 9 bases separated the two germline ends. This CDR3 contains 13 residues. Germline V gene sequence: CDR1 DFQATT, CDR2 SNEGSKA (reference sequence). The DNA of the CDR3 is TGCAGTGCTAGAAATACAGCGAATTCACCCCTCCACTTT. It is translated as CSARNTANSPLHF.

This clonotype was recorded at least ten times. The chain joins TRBV28 to TRBJ2-7; the match to TRBD1 covers 9 bases. J lost 7 bases, V lost 2 bases, and 6 bases had no gene match. Germline V gives CDR1 MDHEN, CDR2 SYDVKM. The CDR3 is 14 amino acids. DNA of the CDR3: TGTGCCAGCAGTTTAGGCGGGACAGGGCTAGAGCAGTACGTC. It codes for CASSLGGTGLEQYV.

The chain carries TRBV30 and TRBJ2-5; 7 nucleotides agree with TRBD1. Unmatched junction bases numbered 9, after V lost 5 bases and J lost 6 bases. CDR3 length: 13 residues. Germline CDR1 is GTSNPN and CDR2 is SVGIG (reference sequence). The DNA for the CDR3 is TGTGCCTGGGCCGGGGACAGTGTAAAGACCCAGTACTTC. Protein: CAWAGDSVKTQYF.

This clonotype was observed a few times. The gene calls are TRBV7-6 and TRBJ1-1; a possible D gene is TRBD1 (6 bases). Trimming removed 6 bases from V and 2 bases from J, with 13 bases in between. This CDR3 spans 14 amino acids. Germline CDR1 and CDR2: SGHVS and FNYEAQ. The CDR3 nucleotides read TGTGCCAGCAGTTTGGACAGATTTAACACTGAAGCTTTCTTT. Translated, it gives CASSLDRFNTEAFF.

This clonotype showed up many times. This chain joins TRBV12-3 or TRBV12-4 and TRBJ2-1; 8 nucleotides match TRBD2. V trimming: 7 bases; J trimming: 12 bases; junction bases outside the gene matches: 11. The CDR3 is made up of 13 amino acids. CDR3 loop: CASTLLGAGGQFF. CDR3 bases: TGTGCCAGCACCCTCCTGGGGGCGGGGGGGCAGTTCTTC.

The chain combines TRBV20-1 with TRBJ2-6; 8 nucleotides agree with TRBD1. J gave up 0 bases and V 7 bases, and 5 bases lay outside the gene matches. The CDR3 has 15 amino acids. Per germline, CDR1 DFQATT and CDR2 SNEGSKA (reference sequence). This CDR3 reads CSVDRASSGANVLTF. CDR3 DNA: TGCAGTGTGGACAGGGCTTCCTCTGGGGCCAACGTCCTGACTTTC.

This clonotype showed up many times. The chain carries TRBV15 and TRBJ2-3; D is unclear. The germline V gene has CDR1 LNHNV and CDR2 YYDKDF (reference sequence). The V gene lost 10 bases and the J gene lost 6 bases, with 14 bases spanning the gap. The CDR3 has 12 amino acids. This CDR3 reads CAIRTSADTQYF. For the CDR3, the DNA is TGTGCCATAAGGACCAGCGCCGATACGCAGTATTTT.